This TCR beta chain was sequenced during a study of PD-1 blockade in classical Hodgkin lymphoma. In the study overall: Once every 2 weeks, patients received intravenous nivolumab at 3 mg/kg.

The CDR3 covers 17 residues. CDR1 and CDR2 from the germline V gene are SGHRS and YFSETQ. V dropped 4 bases and J dropped 7; count of bases not matched to a gene: 14. Relapse was seen in all patients after autologous stem cell transplantation, and brentuximab vedotin exposure was variable. Repertoires were generated with immunoSEQ multiplex PCR, while TCRdb's copy carries only in-frame clones and drops some. Altogether approximately 80,000 clones are present, around 90% being singletons, with the ten largest covering under 25%. A single count supports this clone. The chain has TRBV5-1 and TRBJ2-1, with 10 bases identical to TRBD2. The sequence derives from a human donor with classical Hodgkin lymphoma. The source was peripheral blood mononuclear cells (PBMCs), collected at baseline. This CDR3 reads CASSPDFTSGNQNEQFF. The CDR3 nucleotides are TGCGCCAGCAGCCCCGACTTTACTAGCGGGAATCAAAATGAGCAGTTCTTC. Looking up the rest from reference TRBV5-1 and TRBJ2-1 gives the full variable domain: KAGVTQTPRYLIKTRGQQVTLSCSPISGHRSVSWYQQTPGQGLQFLFEYFSETQRNKGNFPGRFSGRQFSNSRSEMNVSTLELGDSALYLCASSPDFTSGNQNEQFFGPGTRLTVL.